The clone carrying this T cell receptor beta chain turned up a few times. These data come from a study of patients and donors after allogeneic stem cell transplantation. The CDR3 contains 15 residues. Losses at the gene ends were 0 bases for V and 3 bases for J; bases not matched to a gene: 4. CDR1 is MNHEY, CDR2 SVGAGI, per germline. TCRdb recomputed calls from the RT-PCR reads with MiXCR, one row per CDR3 protein. The sample carries about a million distinct CDR3 sequences, about a sixth recorded once. This sequence joins TRBV6-5 and TRBJ2-5; 7 positions agree with TRBD2. The receptor comes from a human donor who was either an allogeneic HSCT recipient or a stem cell or donor lymphocyte infusion donor (not recorded which). It is not recorded whose cells these are; they may come from a transplant donor. Input material: blood, either unsorted or a sorted T cell fraction (not recorded which). CDR3 protein: CASSYSGLPEETQYF. The DNA of the CDR3 is TGTGCCAGCAGTTACTCGGGACTACCCGAAGAGACCCAGTACTTC.